Listed below are T cell receptor beta chains from one sample, sequenced in a study of T cells in Graves' hyperthyroidism and ophthalmopathy. TCRdb called the multiplex PCR reads again in MiXCR, with one record for every CDR3 protein. This table holds about 640,000 distinct CDR3 sequences, roughly 20% found once. The sequencing sample was made of blood. The receptors here all came from a man between 25 and 39 years old with Graves' ophthalmopathy. Both conserved end residues are part of each CDR3. The D gene is left open where the match is weak. Some rows mark clone size as missing; the rest say once, few, many or name a class of expanded clone.

size: .; V: TRBV28; D: TRBD2; J: TRBJ2-1; DNA: TGTGCCAGCAGTCCACTGGGGGGGGGGGCTAGCGGGACCCAGTTCTTC; CDR3: CASSPLGGGASGTQFF
size: few; V: TRBV24-1; D: TRBD1; J: TRBJ1-5; DNA: TGTGCCACCAGTAGTTCAGGGGGACAGCCCCAGCATTTT; CDR3: CATSSSGGQPQHF
size: many; V: TRBV12-3/TRBV12-4; D: .; J: TRBJ2-1; DNA: TGTGCCAGCAGTACCCAACAGGTCGGTGAGCAGTTCTTC; CDR3: CASSTQQVGEQFF
size: .; V: TRBV18; D: .; J: TRBJ2-7; DNA: TGTGCCAGCTCACATACCGGGACTTCCTACGAGCAGTACTTC; CDR3: CASSHTGTSYEQYF
size: .; V: TRBV4-1; D: TRBD1; J: TRBJ2-1; DNA: TGCGCCAGCAGCCAGCTAACCGGGACAGGGTTGGATGAGCAGTTCTTC; CDR3: CASSQLTGTGLDEQFF
size: .; V: TRBV9; D: .; J: TRBJ2-3; DNA: TGTGCCAGCAGCGTAGCTACAGGGGACCGGGGGAGTACGCAGTATTTT; CDR3: CASSVATGDRGSTQYF
size: .; V: TRBV30; D: TRBD1; J: TRBJ1-2; DNA: TGTGCCTGGACACCCGGGACAGGTTATGGCTACACCTTC; CDR3: CAWTPGTGYGYTF
size: .; V: TRBV4-1; D: TRBD2; J: TRBJ2-1; DNA: TGCGCCAGCAGCCTAACCCCGGGACTAGACTACAATGAGCAGTTCTTC; CDR3: CASSLTPGLDYNEQFF
size: .; V: TRBV28; D: .; J: TRBJ1-3; DNA: TGTGCCAGCAGTTTCACCTATAGCTCTGGAAACACCATATATTTT; CDR3: CASSFTYSSGNTIYF
size: .; V: TRBV20-1; D: .; J: TRBJ1-1; DNA: TGCAGTGCTAGGAGTCGCACTGAAGCTTTCTTT; CDR3: CSARSRTEAFF
size: many; V: TRBV28; D: .; J: TRBJ2-7; DNA: TGTGCCAGCAGTTTAAGCTCGGGTGAGCAGTACTTC; CDR3: CASSLSSGEQYF
size: few; V: TRBV6-5; D: TRBD2; J: TRBJ2-5; DNA: TGTGCCAGCAGATACGGACTAGCGGGAGGACAAGAGACCCAGTACTTC; CDR3: CASRYGLAGGQETQYF
size: .; V: TRBV7-2; D: .; J: TRBJ1-6; DNA: TGTGCCAGCCACAGGGTGGGCTCACCCCTCCACTTT; CDR3: CASHRVGSPLHF
size: few; V: TRBV6-5; D: .; J: TRBJ2-3; DNA: TGTGCCAGCAGTTACGGGCGGGGCAGCACAGATACGCAGTATTTT; CDR3: CASSYGRGSTDTQYF
size: few; V: TRBV3-1; D: TRBD2; J: TRBJ2-1; DNA: TGTGCCAGCAGAAAGACTAGCGGGGTACATGAGCAGTTCTTC; CDR3: CASRKTSGVHEQFF
size: many; V: TRBV7-2; D: TRBD2; J: TRBJ2-7; DNA: TGTGCCAGCAGCTTACTAGCGGGGCCCTACGAGCAGTACTTC; CDR3: CASSLLAGPYEQYF
size: .; V: TRBV20-1; D: TRBD2; J: TRBJ2-5; DNA: TGCAGTGCCCCTAGCGGGAGCCCCCTTCCGCACTTC; CDR3: CSAPSGSPLPHF
size: few; V: TRBV11-1; D: .; J: TRBJ2-7; DNA: TGTGCCAGCGGCCCGACCCAGGGATACTCCTACGAGCAGTACTTC; CDR3: CASGPTQGYSYEQYF
size: .; V: TRBV28; D: .; J: TRBJ2-1; DNA: TGTGCCAGCAGTTTAGGCGATATCAGGGGTAATGAGCAGTTCTTC; CDR3: CASSLGDIRGNEQFF
size: many; V: TRBV30; D: .; J: TRBJ1-1; DNA: TGTGCCTGGAGTGTACGAAGGGGCGCAGCGACTGAAGTTTTCTTT; CDR3: CAWSVRRGAATEVFF
size: many; V: TRBV5-5; D: .; J: TRBJ2-1; DNA: TGTGCCAGCAGCCACCCCTATGAGCAGTTCTTC; CDR3: CASSHPYEQFF
size: few; V: TRBV20-1; D: .; J: TRBJ1-5; DNA: TGCAGTGCAAAACAGGTGCGGGGCAATCAGCCCCAGCATTTT; CDR3: CSAKQVRGNQPQHF
size: few; V: TRBV20-1; D: TRBD1; J: TRBJ2-5; DNA: TGCAGTGCTAGGATTGGGACAGACCAGAATTTC; CDR3: CSARIGTDQNF
size: .; V: TRBV28; D: .; J: TRBJ2-1; DNA: TGTGCCAGCAGGGACAGAGACTACAATGAGCAGTTCTTC; CDR3: CASRDRDYNEQFF
size: many; V: TRBV29-1; D: TRBD1; J: TRBJ2-7; DNA: TGCAGCGTTGGGGCAGGGGGCTCCTACGAGCAGTACTTC; CDR3: CSVGAGGSYEQYF
size: .; V: TRBV4-1; D: .; J: TRBJ1-4; DNA: TGCGCCAGCAGCCCCCGACCCCAGATTGAAAAACTGTTTTTT; CDR3: CASSPRPQIEKLFF
size: .; V: TRBV19; D: .; J: TRBJ1-1; DNA: TGTGCCAGTCAGATTTTGGGACAGAACACTGAAGCTTTCTTT; CDR3: CASQILGQNTEAFF
size: .; V: TRBV27; D: .; J: TRBJ1-5; DNA: TGTGCCAGCACCCTGACTCGGACGGGGGAGGGTCAGCCCCAGCATTTT; CDR3: CASTLTRTGEGQPQHF
size: many; V: TRBV18; D: .; J: TRBJ1-2; DNA: TGTGCCAGCTCACTTGACACCCCTAACTATGGCTACACCTTC; CDR3: CASSLDTPNYGYTF
size: .; V: TRBV11-2; D: TRBD1; J: TRBJ2-7; DNA: TGTGCCAGCAGCCCGCGGACAGGGGGCAACGAGCAGTACTTC; CDR3: CASSPRTGGNEQYF
size: many; V: TRBV28; D: TRBD1; J: TRBJ2-7; DNA: TGTGCCAGCAGTTTAGCCAAAACCGGGACAGGGAAATTCTACGAGCAGTACTTC; CDR3: CASSLAKTGTGKFYEQYF
size: few; V: TRBV4-1; D: TRBD1; J: TRBJ1-1; DNA: TGCGCCAGCAGCCAACCTCGGGACAGGGGGACTGAAGCTTTCTTT; CDR3: CASSQPRDRGTEAFF
size: few; V: TRBV6-1; D: .; J: TRBJ1-3; DNA: TGTGCCAGCAGCAGGACGGAAAGAAACACCATATATTTT; CDR3: CASSRTERNTIYF
size: few; V: TRBV20-1; D: .; J: TRBJ2-7; DNA: TGCAGTGCTAGAAAGGGGATCGGCGAGCAGTACTTC; CDR3: CSARKGIGEQYF
size: many; V: TRBV2; D: .; J: TRBJ2-7; DNA: TGTGCCAGCAGATCGCTTTCCTACGAGCAGTACTTC; CDR3: CASRSLSYEQYF
size: few; V: TRBV6-5; D: .; J: TRBJ2-1; DNA: TGTGCCAGCAGTTATCAGGCATATGAGCAGTTCTTC; CDR3: CASSYQAYEQFF
size: .; V: TRBV6-1; D: .; J: TRBJ1-1; DNA: TGTGCCAGCTTCCCGGGGACGAACACTGAAGCTTTCTTT; CDR3: CASFPGTNTEAFF
size: .; V: TRBV6-2/TRBV6-3; D: .; J: TRBJ1-6; DNA: TGTGCCAGCAGGACCGGGACCATTAATTCACCCCTCCACTTT; CDR3: CASRTGTINSPLHF